This TCR beta chain was captured in a study of tumor and adjacent non-tumor tissue in lung cancer. The V gene's germline CDR1 is SGHAT and CDR2 FQNNGV. The CDR3 contains 12 residues. To note about this clonotype: The junction shows a germline mismatch at one end, possibly a read error.

This sample's RNA came from whole unsorted tissue. Chemotherapy-naive patients with new lung cancer underwent thoracic surgery in China, August–late 2014. A modified ARM-PCR protocol with three rounds of nested PCR amplified TCRbeta. Each CDR3 protein gets one entry after TCRdb re-called the multiplex PCR reads with MiXCR. The repertoire has approximately 90,000 distinct CDR3 sequences, roughly 66% of them found once; the top ten carry about 16%. This chain joins TRBV11-2 and TRBJ2-7, with D perhaps TRBD2 (5 bases). This clonotype was obtained from a man between 60 and 75 years old with non-small cell lung cancer. The sequenced sample consisted of lung tumor tissue. The CDR3 nucleotides read TGTCTCGGCAGCTTAGGACTGCACGATCAGTACTTC. This gives the protein CLGSLGLHDQYF.